Listed below are T cell receptor beta chains from one sample, sequenced in a study of graft-versus-host responses after intestinal transplantation. Their antigen targets remain unknown. Only in-frame clones appear in the TCRdb table, and some are missing; sequencing was by immunoSEQ multiplex PCR. This sample has approximately 88,000 clones, with 90% found just once. Sample: unstimulated CD4+ T cells sorted from spleen or lymph node cells, taken before intestinal transplant. All receptors come from a human donor who received an intestinal transplant. Each CDR3 is given with its conserved first and last residue. The D gene is left open where the match is weak. Clone size, where shown, is once, few, many, or a class for clones that have expanded.

abundance: once
d_gene: TRBD1
v_gene: TRBV29-1
j_gene: TRBJ1-4
CDR3aa: CSPDRDIEKLFF
CDR3nt: TGCAGCCCCGACAGGGATATAGAAAAACTGTTTTTT

abundance: .
d_gene: .
v_gene: TRBV25-1
j_gene: TRBJ1-1
CDR3aa: CASSEGRRGANTEAFF
CDR3nt: TGTGCCAGCAGTGAAGGGCGCCGGGGAGCGAACACTGAAGCTTTCTTT

abundance: .
d_gene: TRBD1
v_gene: TRBV18
j_gene: TRBJ1-2
CDR3aa: CASSPPGTGASGGYTF
CDR3nt: TGTGCCAGCTCACCACCGGGGACAGGGGCAAGTGGCGGCTACACCTTC

abundance: .
d_gene: .
v_gene: TRBV4-2
j_gene: TRBJ2-7
CDR3aa: CASSRSTGFEQYF
CDR3nt: TGTGCCAGCAGCCGCTCCACAGGGTTCGAGCAGTACTTC

abundance: .
d_gene: .
v_gene: TRBV18
j_gene: TRBJ2-3
CDR3aa: CASSPPRTGYPDTQYF
CDR3nt: TGTGCCAGCTCACCACCGAGGACGGGGTACCCAGATACGCAGTATTTT

abundance: .
d_gene: TRBD1
v_gene: TRBV9
j_gene: TRBJ2-7
CDR3aa: CASSPISGTGFYEQYF
CDR3nt: TGTGCCAGCAGCCCGATATCCGGGACAGGGTTCTACGAGCAGTACTTC

abundance: .
d_gene: TRBD1
v_gene: TRBV5-6
j_gene: TRBJ1-1
CDR3aa: CASNLWGQFTEAFF
CDR3nt: TGTGCCAGCAACTTGTGGGGACAGTTCACTGAAGCTTTCTTT

abundance: once
d_gene: .
v_gene: TRBV27
j_gene: TRBJ1-2
CDR3aa: CASSPILRGGDYGYTF
CDR3nt: TGTGCCAGCAGCCCTATCCTGAGAGGGGGGGACTATGGCTACACCTTC

abundance: .
d_gene: .
v_gene: TRBV19
j_gene: TRBJ1-2
CDR3aa: CASRLDSPYGYTF
CDR3nt: TGTGCCAGTAGACTCGACAGCCCCTATGGCTACACCTTC

abundance: .
d_gene: TRBD1
v_gene: TRBV18
j_gene: TRBJ1-3
CDR3aa: CASSPDRGPGNTIYF
CDR3nt: TGTGCCAGCTCACCTGACAGGGGTCCTGGAAACACCATATATTTT

abundance: .
d_gene: .
v_gene: TRBV5-1
j_gene: TRBJ1-6
CDR3aa: CASSPDSSNSPLHF
CDR3nt: TGCGCCAGCAGCCCGGACAGTTCTAATTCACCCCTCCACTTT

abundance: .
d_gene: .
v_gene: TRBV25-1
j_gene: TRBJ1-1
CDR3aa: CASSASSRARNTEAFF
CDR3nt: TGTGCCAGCAGTGCGTCCTCCAGGGCACGGAACACTGAAGCTTTCTTT

abundance: once
d_gene: .
v_gene: TRBV5-5
j_gene: TRBJ2-4
CDR3aa: CASSPFVGQQDIQYF
CDR3nt: TGTGCCAGCAGTCCCTTCGTAGGACAACAAGACATTCAGTACTTC

abundance: .
d_gene: .
v_gene: TRBV21-1
j_gene: TRBJ2-1
CDR3aa: CASNEASGRSYNEQFF
CDR3nt: TGTGCCAGCAACGAAGCCAGCGGCCGCTCCTACAATGAGCAGTTCTTC

abundance: once
d_gene: .
v_gene: TRBV7-9
j_gene: TRBJ2-7
CDR3aa: CASALGGSYEQYF
CDR3nt: TGTGCCAGCGCTCTTGGGGGGTCCTACGAGCAGTACTTC

abundance: .
d_gene: .
v_gene: TRBV2
j_gene: TRBJ2-1
CDR3aa: CASTLLASSDEQFF
CDR3nt: TGTGCCAGCACCCTCCTGGCTAGCTCAGATGAGCAGTTCTTC

abundance: .
d_gene: TRBD1
v_gene: TRBV7-3
j_gene: TRBJ1-6
CDR3aa: CASSLPGQPSYNSPLHF
CDR3nt: TGTGCCAGCAGCTTACCGGGACAGCCCTCCTATAATTCACCCCTCCACTTT

abundance: .
d_gene: .
v_gene: TRBV7-7
j_gene: TRBJ2-7
CDR3aa: CASRDEQYF
CDR3nt: TGTGCTAGCCGGGACGAGCAGTACTTC

abundance: .
d_gene: TRBD1
v_gene: TRBV5-1
j_gene: TRBJ2-7
CDR3aa: CASSTGASPPYEQYF
CDR3nt: TGCGCCAGCAGCACAGGGGCTTCTCCCCCCTACGAGCAGTACTTC

abundance: .
d_gene: .
v_gene: TRBV7-6
j_gene: TRBJ2-2
CDR3aa: CASSFPGNGELFF
CDR3nt: TGTGCCAGCAGCTTCCCCGGGAATGGGGAGCTGTTTTTT

abundance: .
d_gene: .
v_gene: TRBV19
j_gene: TRBJ1-5
CDR3aa: CASSKEGFGPQHF
CDR3nt: TGTGCCAGTAGTAAGGAGGGGTTTGGGCCCCAGCATTTT

abundance: once
d_gene: .
v_gene: TRBV9
j_gene: TRBJ2-2
CDR3aa: CASSVVVTGELFF
CDR3nt: TGTGCCAGCAGCGTAGTCGTGACCGGGGAGCTGTTTTTT

abundance: .
d_gene: .
v_gene: TRBV6-5
j_gene: TRBJ1-1
CDR3aa: CASSRGTEAFF
CDR3nt: TGTGCCAGCAGTCGGGGCACTGAAGCTTTCTTT

abundance: few
d_gene: .
v_gene: TRBV9
j_gene: TRBJ1-1
CDR3aa: CASSVQGNTEAFF
CDR3nt: TGTGCCAGCAGCGTACAGGGGAACACTGAAGCTTTCTTT

abundance: once
d_gene: TRBD1
v_gene: TRBV5-1
j_gene: TRBJ2-2
CDR3aa: CASRATGGNTGELFF
CDR3nt: TGCGCCAGCAGGGCGACAGGGGGGAACACCGGGGAGCTGTTTTTT

abundance: .
d_gene: .
v_gene: TRBV5-1
j_gene: TRBJ2-7
CDR3aa: CASSLAPGTPYEQYF
CDR3nt: TGCGCCAGCAGCTTGGCCCCCGGGACACCCTACGAGCAGTACTTC

abundance: .
d_gene: TRBD2
v_gene: TRBV4-2
j_gene: TRBJ2-7
CDR3aa: CASSQGGTSGGAYEQYF
CDR3nt: TGTGCCAGCAGCCAAGGCGGAACTAGCGGGGGGGCGTACGAGCAGTACTTC

abundance: .
d_gene: TRBD2
v_gene: TRBV4-1
j_gene: TRBJ2-1
CDR3aa: CASSQELAGAPWQFF
CDR3nt: TGCGCCAGCAGCCAAGAACTAGCGGGGGCCCCTTGGCAGTTCTTC

abundance: few
d_gene: .
v_gene: TRBV5-1
j_gene: TRBJ2-7
CDR3aa: CASSFEAFTYEQYF
CDR3nt: TGCGCCAGCAGCTTCGAAGCCTTTACCTACGAGCAGTACTTC

abundance: .
d_gene: TRBD1
v_gene: TRBV2
j_gene: TRBJ2-5
CDR3aa: CASNGQGASGETQYF
CDR3nt: TGTGCCAGCAACGGACAGGGGGCTTCGGGGGAGACCCAGTACTTC

abundance: .
d_gene: .
v_gene: TRBV18
j_gene: TRBJ1-2
CDR3aa: CASSPSSSGYTF
CDR3nt: TGTGCCAGCTCACCATCGAGTTCCGGCTACACCTTC

abundance: .
d_gene: TRBD1
v_gene: TRBV7-8
j_gene: TRBJ2-1
CDR3aa: CASRGTGTGGYNEQFF
CDR3nt: TGTGCCAGCAGAGGTACCGGGACAGGGGGATACAATGAGCAGTTCTTC

abundance: .
d_gene: .
v_gene: TRBV5-1
j_gene: TRBJ2-4
CDR3aa: CASSLGTENIQYF
CDR3nt: TGCGCCAGCAGCTTGGGGACAGAAAACATTCAGTACTTC

abundance: .
d_gene: TRBD1
v_gene: TRBV6-1
j_gene: TRBJ1-5
CDR3aa: CASSEELAGGPGPQHF
CDR3nt: TGTGCCAGCAGTGAAGAGTTAGCAGGGGGGCCGGGGCCCCAGCATTTT

abundance: .
d_gene: TRBD2
v_gene: TRBV19
j_gene: TRBJ2-1
CDR3aa: CASSIGLAGGYNEQFF
CDR3nt: TGTGCCAGTAGTATAGGGCTAGCGGGGGGCTACAATGAGCAGTTCTTC

abundance: .
d_gene: .
v_gene: TRBV27
j_gene: TRBJ2-5
CDR3aa: CASSPWGGDRRTTKRWTQYF
CDR3nt: TGTGCCAGCAGTCCCTGGGGGGGGGACAGGCGAACAACGAAGAGATGGACCCAGTACTTC

abundance: few
d_gene: .
v_gene: TRBV25-1
j_gene: TRBJ1-3
CDR3aa: CASTEGGAGNTIYF
CDR3nt: TGTGCCAGCACCGAGGGCGGGGCTGGAAACACCATATATTTT

abundance: .
d_gene: .
v_gene: TRBV7-9
j_gene: TRBJ2-5
CDR3aa: CASSLWGGAETQYF
CDR3nt: TGTGCCAGCAGCTTATGGGGGGGCGCAGAGACCCAGTACTTC

abundance: .
d_gene: .
v_gene: TRBV10-3
j_gene: TRBJ2-5
CDR3aa: CAISDRGETQYF
CDR3nt: TGTGCCATCAGTGACAGGGGAGAGACCCAGTACTTC

abundance: .
d_gene: .
v_gene: TRBV7-3
j_gene: TRBJ2-5
CDR3aa: CASSLSSSQTQYF
CDR3nt: TGTGCCAGCAGCTTAAGTAGTTCTCAGACCCAGTACTTC

abundance: once
d_gene: .
v_gene: TRBV5-1
j_gene: TRBJ1-1
CDR3aa: CASSLAGGLNTEAFF
CDR3nt: TGCGCCAGCAGCTTGGCCGGTGGGCTGAACACTGAAGCTTTCTTT

abundance: .
d_gene: TRBD2
v_gene: TRBV10-3
j_gene: TRBJ2-5
CDR3aa: CASAGASGATVTQYF
CDR3nt: TGTGCCTCAGCCGGGGCTAGCGGGGCGACGGTGACCCAGTACTTC

abundance: .
d_gene: .
v_gene: TRBV5-4
j_gene: TRBJ1-1
CDR3aa: CASSLDGLNTEAFF
CDR3nt: TGTGCCAGCAGCTTGGACGGTTTGAACACTGAAGCTTTCTTT

abundance: .
d_gene: TRBD1
v_gene: TRBV5-4
j_gene: TRBJ2-7
CDR3aa: CASSLQGYEQYF
CDR3nt: TGTGCCAGCAGCTTACAGGGGTACGAGCAGTACTTC

abundance: .
d_gene: .
v_gene: TRBV19
j_gene: TRBJ1-5
CDR3aa: CASSVGHNQPQHF
CDR3nt: TGTGCCAGTAGTGTGGGGCACAATCAGCCCCAGCATTTT

abundance: once
d_gene: .
v_gene: TRBV11-2
j_gene: TRBJ2-3
CDR3aa: CATHRGWQGGRNTDTQYF
CDR3nt: TGTGCCACCCACCGGGGGTGGCAGGGAGGTAGAAACACAGATACGCAGTATTTT

abundance: .
d_gene: .
v_gene: TRBV5-8
j_gene: TRBJ1-6
CDR3aa: CASSRQVNSPLHF
CDR3nt: TGTGCCAGCAGCCGACAGGTGAATTCACCCCTCCACTTT

abundance: few
d_gene: TRBD1
v_gene: TRBV2
j_gene: TRBJ1-4
CDR3aa: CASGTGSEKLFF
CDR3nt: TGTGCCAGCGGGACAGGGTCTGAAAAACTGTTTTTT

abundance: .
d_gene: .
v_gene: TRBV11-2
j_gene: TRBJ2-7
CDR3aa: CASRYSGGPFYEQYF
CDR3nt: TGTGCCAGCAGGTATTCGGGGGGCCCCTTCTACGAGCAGTACTTC

abundance: .
d_gene: TRBD1
v_gene: TRBV9
j_gene: TRBJ1-6
CDR3aa: CASSVETGGRNSPLHF
CDR3nt: TGTGCCAGCAGCGTAGAAACAGGGGGACGTAATTCACCCCTCCACTTT

abundance: .
d_gene: .
v_gene: TRBV6-5
j_gene: TRBJ2-7
CDR3aa: CASSYDRLYEQYF
CDR3nt: TGTGCCAGCAGTTACGACAGGCTCTACGAGCAGTACTTC

abundance: .
d_gene: .
v_gene: TRBV18
j_gene: TRBJ1-1
CDR3aa: CASSLGLQSNTEAFF
CDR3nt: TGTGCCAGCTCCCTCGGTCTCCAATCGAACACTGAAGCTTTCTTT

abundance: .
d_gene: TRBD1
v_gene: TRBV9
j_gene: TRBJ2-5
CDR3aa: CASSRRTGGETQYF
CDR3nt: TGTGCCAGCAGCCGCCGGACAGGGGGAGAGACCCAGTACTTC

abundance: .
d_gene: TRBD2
v_gene: TRBV19
j_gene: TRBJ2-1
CDR3aa: CASSRHREDNEQFF
CDR3nt: TGTGCCAGTAGCCGACACCGGGAGGACAATGAGCAGTTCTTC

abundance: .
d_gene: .
v_gene: TRBV29-1
j_gene: TRBJ1-1
CDR3aa: CSVESGGTEAFF
CDR3nt: TGCAGCGTTGAATCGGGGGGCACTGAAGCTTTCTTT

abundance: .
d_gene: TRBD1
v_gene: TRBV25-1
j_gene: TRBJ1-2
CDR3aa: CASSEAGTGNRYGYTF
CDR3nt: TGTGCCAGCAGTGAAGCCGGGACAGGGAATAGGTATGGCTACACCTTC

abundance: once
d_gene: .
v_gene: TRBV19
j_gene: TRBJ2-2
CDR3aa: CATLEGNTGELFF
CDR3nt: TGTGCCACCCTGGAGGGGAACACCGGGGAGCTGTTTTTT

abundance: .
d_gene: .
v_gene: TRBV20-1
j_gene: TRBJ1-2
CDR3aa: CSAPHYGYTF
CDR3nt: TGCAGTGCTCCTCACTATGGCTACACCTTC